This TCR beta chain originates from a study of shared clonotypes between healthy human individuals. Overall study results and limits: The sampled material consisted only of blood, and tissue repertoires are likely to differ.

Concerning this clone itself: Its antigen is not identified.

Germline loops: CDR1 LNHDA, CDR2 SQIVND (reference sequence). This CDR3 is 14 amino acids long. V lost 3 bases and J lost 5, with 13 bases in between. The investigators split CD4+ cells into a CD45RA+ naive subset and a CD45RA-negative memory subset. Profiling relied on immunoSEQ multiplex PCR, and the TCRdb table lists in-frame clones only, not all of them. The table has around 2.3 million clones, approximately 96% seen once; the top ten hold roughly 0.13%. This receptor was obtained from a man in his late teens or twenties in good health. The genes are TRBV19 and TRBJ2-5; D perhaps matches TRBD1 (5 bases). The sample comprised naive CD4+ T cells sorted from blood. Subset: CD45RA+ positively selected. The DNA for the CDR3 is TGTGCCAGTAGTATTGCAGGGTACGGGGAGACCCAGTACTTC. This translates into CASSIAGYGETQYF.